This T cell receptor (beta chain) was identified during a study of T-cell memory formation after mild COVID-19. TCRdb reprocessed the 5' RACE reads via MiXCR and lists one record per CDR3 protein. The sample lists some 210,000 distinct CDR3 sequences, 27% occurring once. This clonotype turned up a few times. Germline V gene sequence: CDR1 LGHDT, CDR2 YNNKEL (reference sequence). V was trimmed by 2 bases and J by 6 bases, leaving 10 bases between them. The CDR3 consists of 13 residues. The sequence was collected from an adult woman who had mild COVID-19 (a few samples of this study predate the infection). Cell type and time point are not known. Sequenced: PBMCs or a T cell subset sorted from them (not recorded which). The chain couples TRBV3-1 to TRBJ1-2; D gene uncertain. The CDR3 loop is CASSQFEPDGYTF. DNA for the CDR3: TGTGCCAGCAGCCAATTTGAACCGGATGGCTACACCTTC.